This T cell receptor beta chain was recorded in a study of response to subunit inactivated influenza vaccine. TCRdb called the RT-PCR reads again in MiXCR, with one record for every CDR3 protein. Among hundreds of thousands of distinct CDR3 sequences listed, about 10% were seen once. This clonotype was counted at least ten times. Germline CDR1 and CDR2: DFQATT and SNEGSKA (reference sequence). The CDR3 has 14 amino acids. V lost 6 bases, J lost 3 bases, and 15 bases lay in between. This same sample was also taken into another study, of T cells expressing NK-cell markers. This second study notes: Making the TCR beta cDNA relied on 5'RACE template switching with UMIs. Roughly 6 donors had dominant NKG2C+ clonotypes that comprised roughly 1.0-8% of their CD8+ T cells.

The sequences come from PBMCs from blood, collected on the day of vaccination. The clonotype originates from a man over 45 who received an inactivated influenza vaccine. The V gene is TRBV20-1, the J gene TRBJ1-5; D is perhaps TRBD1 (5 bases). The CDR3, as DNA: TGCAGTGCCAAGCGCGACAGTGACAATCAGCCCCAGCATTTT. The encoded protein is CSAKRDSDNQPQHF.